This TCR beta chain derives from a study of shared clonotypes between healthy human individuals (dated by TCRdb to about 2020). Study-level background: A couple of women and three men aged 18 to 49 years were included in the cohort. For each donor, CD4 naive and CD4 memory were each run on three plates, CD8 naive on two plates, and CD8 memory on one plate. To estimate repertoire size and how much clonotype sharing occurs between individuals, the study deeply sequenced the blood TCR repertoires of roughly 5 healthy adults. To increase sequencing depth and limit assay-specific biases, TCR repertoire library preparation and sequencing were carried out by different laboratories using diverse techniques. Between about 0.8 and 9 billion PBMCs per donor were obtained by leukapheresis. General conclusions and limits of the study: Higher generation probabilities were observed for clonotypes shared by all four sorted-subset donors than for non-shared clonotypes. Pairwise subsampling led to the expectation that sequencing depth would affect the degree of clonotype sharing among donors. Sharing across a handful of donors was observed for around 5% of naive CD4, 3% to 3.5% of naive CD8, over 2% of memory CD4, and over 0.3% of memory CD8 clonotypes. Because the study included only a small number of donors, the genetic and exposure-history diversity represented was limited. Naive subsets generally had larger estimated clonotype richness than memory subsets. Even with the large sequencing depth, rarefaction of the sorted-subset datasets indicated that sequencing was incomplete. Sampling was restricted to blood, and TCR repertoires in tissues likely differ from the TCR repertoires found in blood.

As for this clone: Its specific antigen is unknown. No base quality values were provided; no much bigger clone lies one nucleotide off.

For CDR1 and CDR2, the germline V gene lists LGHNA and YNFKEQ. The germline V end is reduced by 0 bases and the J end by 6 bases; junction bases left unmatched: 14. From the cysteine up to the phenylalanine, the CDR3 has a length of 19 residues. Here the CDR3 DNA is all that survives: 57 bases in frame from base 1. TCR CDR3 regions were amplified from genomic DNA by multiplex PCR using the deep immunoSEQ assay. For each cell subset, the extracted genomic DNA was distributed evenly across all wells of several immunoSEQ 96-well plates, and each plate served as one replicate. For sorted subsets, around 200 ng genomic DNA, equal to 25,000 to 35,000 T cell genomes, was loaded into each replicate PCR. The purified libraries were quantified using a Qubit 3.0 fluorometer, sized with a Bioanalyzer 2100, and then quantified again using the KAPA Library Quantification kit. Every immunoSEQ 96-well plate was sequenced on a dedicated single-read 150-cycle Illumina NextSeq 550 flow cell. In the source study's methods: Because the immunoSEQ output included only junctional sequences and no quality scores, the filtering could not be the same as the filtering used for full-length reads. To assign V/J genes and CDR3, sequences were annotated against IMGT germline references using PyIR, a Python wrapper for IgBLAST v1.9. Reads were removed for weak V/J assignments (E-value above 1e-6), missing CDR3, stop codons, out-of-frame junctions, or ambiguous translated residues. A V3J clonotype was defined by an identical inferred V gene, J gene, and CDR3 amino acid sequence. To compute the percentage overlap between repertoires, the number of shared unique clonotypes was divided by the size of the smaller repertoire. RTK rarefaction, the Chao1 estimator, and Recon v2.1 estimates of unobserved clonotypes were used to assess repertoire richness. OLGA was used to compute generation probabilities for all TCRbeta clonotypes that the gDNA method yielded from several donors. Sourced from immuneACCESS, this table was stored by TCRdb with only in-frame sequences that have V and J called. A share of the clones is absent; for the studies checked, an unresolved V gene accounts for under half, and the remainder has no known explanation. Clone size and V and J calls were adopted from that table, with D and trimming inferred from the DNA. The sample table lists about 1 million clones, 70% to 80% of them with a count of one. About 1.5% of the sample is held by the ten biggest clonotypes.

The donors were healthy, HIV-negative adults with no recently reported acute infections or vaccinations. Every donor was a Caucasian adult residing in Nashville, Tennessee, USA. CD4+ T cells were enriched through magnetic negative selection, after which naive cells were positively selected on CD45RA and the remaining negative fraction served as the memory subset. After blood collection by leukapheresis, PBMCs were isolated using Ficoll-Histopaque density gradient centrifugation and then cryopreserved in the vapor phase of liquid nitrogen. Purity and quantity of every magnetically sorted T cell population were checked by analytical flow cytometry. From each sorted fraction, genomic DNA was isolated and quantified by UV absorbance on a Nanodrop 2000c.

The chain employs TRBV4-2 and TRBJ2-6, with TRBD2 identical over 7 junction bases. What was sequenced was memory CD4+ T cells sorted from blood. Explained via the paper, the cell subset or site label denotes: CD45RA-negative fraction. The clonotype comes from a man between 18 and 29 years old in good health. The bases read TGTGCCAGCAGCCAAGACCGAGTAGGGTTAGGGAGGGAGGCCAACGTCCTGACTTTC. Translation gives CASSQDRVGLGREANVLTF.